This TCR beta chain stems from a study of T cells in Graves' hyperthyroidism and ophthalmopathy. Study-wide background: Peripheral blood was collected at initial diagnosis, before any treatment.

For ophthalmopathy patients, the Clinical Activity Score was at least 3 and the NOSPECS grade at least 4; duration was under 3 months. Using RNA transcripts as the source, TCR beta CDR3 regions were amplified. With the HTBI primer set, the TCR CDR3 went through a first round of RT-PCR. TCRdb re-analysed the multiplex PCR reads in MiXCR, keeping a single row per CDR3 protein. Here the sample spans more than 450,000 distinct CDR3 sequences, just under 20% being singletons. V shed 7 bases, J shed 4 bases, and the junction held 6 bases outside the gene matches. The germline V gene has CDR1 SQVTM and CDR2 ANQGSEA. The CDR3 covers 16 residues.

The V and J genes are TRBV29-1 and TRBJ2-2, with 16 nucleotides matching TRBD2. The clonotype originates from a man in his forties with Graves' ophthalmopathy. Sequencing used blood. CDR3: CSAGLAGGTGTGELFF. The CDR3 bases are TGCAGCGCGGGACTAGCGGGAGGGACCGGCACCGGGGAGCTGTTTTTT.